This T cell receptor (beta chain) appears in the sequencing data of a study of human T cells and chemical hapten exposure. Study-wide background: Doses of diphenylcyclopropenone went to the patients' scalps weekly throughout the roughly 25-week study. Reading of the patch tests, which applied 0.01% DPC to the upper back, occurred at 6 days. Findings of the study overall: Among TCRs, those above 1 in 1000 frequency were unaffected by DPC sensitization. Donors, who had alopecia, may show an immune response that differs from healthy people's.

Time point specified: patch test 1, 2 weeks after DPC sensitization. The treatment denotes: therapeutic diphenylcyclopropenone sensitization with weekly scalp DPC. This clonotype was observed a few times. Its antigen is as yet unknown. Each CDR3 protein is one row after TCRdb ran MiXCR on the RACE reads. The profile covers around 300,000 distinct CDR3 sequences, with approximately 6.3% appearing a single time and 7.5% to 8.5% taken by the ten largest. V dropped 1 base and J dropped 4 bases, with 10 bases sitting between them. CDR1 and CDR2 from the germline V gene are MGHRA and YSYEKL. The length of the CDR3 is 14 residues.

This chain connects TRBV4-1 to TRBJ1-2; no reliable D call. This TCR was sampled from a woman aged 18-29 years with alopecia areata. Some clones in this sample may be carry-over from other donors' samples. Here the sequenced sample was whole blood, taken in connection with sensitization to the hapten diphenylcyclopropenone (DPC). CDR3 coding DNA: TGCGCCAGCAGCCAAGTCGATCGGCCCTATGGCTACACCTTC. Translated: CASSQVDRPYGYTF.